The clone carrying this TCR beta chain was seen a handful of times. The antigen is unknown. Per the germline V gene, CDR1 is MNHNY and CDR2 is SVGAGI (reference sequence). V lost 4 bases and J 0 bases, leaving 19 bases between the germline ends. The CDR3 length is 17 residues. Using its own MiXCR run on the PCR reads, TCRdb lists one record per CDR3 protein. The sample holds around 480,000 distinct CDR3 sequences; about a quarter are singletons and the top ten take under 0.85%. The data stem from a study of molecular identifiers for immune sequencing clone quantification. About the study: Four portions were sequenced after RNA from about 20,000 or 100,000 naive CD8 cells was split five ways in replicates. The study's findings and limits: Over 99% of CMV-specific effector molecules, but under 1% of naive ones, were in clones above 20 copies.

This sequence was found in a human donor in good health. Some libraries in this study had Jurkat cell RNA spiked in. The chain is built from TRBV6-6 and TRBJ2-7, with D perhaps TRBD2 (6 bases). The specimen sequenced was naive CD8+ T cells from blood, with Jurkat cell RNA spiked in. The subset denotes: FACS-sorted CD8+CD4-CCR7+CD45RA+ naive T cells. This chain's CDR3 is CASSLTLVAGHSYEQYF. For the CDR3, the DNA is TGTGCCAGCAGTTTAACCTTAGTGGCGGGGCACTCCTACGAGCAGTACTTC.